The 2 T cell receptor beta chains below come from one sample, sequenced in a study of cytotoxic CD8 clonotypes in ibrutinib-treated CLL. Clones were sequenced by immunoSEQ multiplex PCR, and TCRdb holds only the in-frame ones, with some missing. This sample has more than 200,000 clones, with around three quarters found just once. Specimen: PBMCs, collected after 24 months of ibrutinib treatment. The receptors shown here come from a human donor with chronic lymphocytic leukemia.

V is TRBV7-9 and J is TRBJ2-5; 8 nucleotides match TRBD1. The CDR3 runs 13 residues. The ends lost 3 bases at V and 5 bases at J; junction bases unmatched: 2. CDR1 SEHNR and CDR2 FQNEAQ come from the germline V gene (reference sequence). CDR3 sequence (DNA): TGTGCCAGCAGCTTCCGGACAGGGGAGACCCAGTACTTC. Residues: CASSFRTGETQYF.

This rearrangement joins TRBV5-1 to TRBJ2-7; TRBD1 is a possible D gene (5 bases). The length of the CDR3 is 14 residues. The V gene's germline CDR1 is SGHRS and CDR2 YFSETQ. Trimming left V 2 bases short and J 1 base short, with 10 bases between. The CDR3 coding sequence is TGCGCCAGCAGCTTTAGACAGAGTTCCTACGAGCAGTACTTC. Translating it yields CASSFRQSSYEQYF.